This TCR beta chain stems from a study of beta chain features in type 1 diabetes (dated by TCRdb to the late 2010s). A note on the overall study: Mean age, gender distribution, total cell number and subset yield were not different between patients and healthy donors. A total of roughly 100,000,000 sorted cells were examined across all samples, and the number of cells per subset was strongly correlated with RNA yield. In the study, recently diagnosed type 1 diabetes patients and matched healthy donors were compared on the TCRB repertoires of their sorted circulating CD4+ T cell subsets. Naive and central memory subsets were obtained from all 30 or so donors, but regulatory and stem cell-like memory subsets were isolated from only 8 patients and 8 healthy donors. General findings and caveats noted by the study authors: At VDJ recombination sites, type 1 diabetes patients had fewer insertions and more deleted nucleotides, which implies abnormalities in thymic rearrangement. Because cDNA rather than genomic DNA was sequenced, highly expressing activated cells could have been over-represented, although no difference in activation and CD3 levels was found between groups. PCR may preferentially amplify shorter templates, but because patient and control samples were amplified and corrected together, any resulting skew would affect both groups equally. In all four CD4+ subsets, TCRB CDR3 length was moderately but significantly shorter in type 1 diabetes patients. Naive, central memory and regulatory TCRB repertoires appeared more similar among patients than among healthy donors. Only small numbers of individuals were included in the HLA sub-analyses, which left unresolved whether HLA type had any influence on TCRB rearrangement.

The CDR3, from cysteine to phenylalanine, totals 19 residues. Only the CDR3 portion is preserved as DNA: 57 bases, with reading frame beginning at the first base. V lost 6 bases and J lost 5 bases, and the count of bases not matched to a germline gene is 21. Looking up the germline V gene yields CDR1 SGHVS and CDR2 FNYEAQ. The entire isolated RNA was reverse transcribed using the High Capacity cDNA Reverse Transcription Kit, and thus expressed TCRB transcripts were sequenced. Naive, central memory and regulatory T cell samples underwent deep immunoSEQ sequencing, averaging around 4 million total reads per sample. After sorted cells were lysed in RLT buffer, RNA was extracted with DNase-treated RNeasy Micro or Mini kits, with the choice depending on cell number. To prevent cross-contamination, each cell subset was processed individually, whereas patient and healthy donor samples were processed jointly. The immunoSEQ multiplex PCR was used to amplify TCRB sequences from cDNA, yielding 87-bp fragments that span the CDR3 region. Amplicons were sequenced on the Illumina HiSeq platform. The study's processing was this. Synthetic template baselines were used to correct PCR bias computationally, reads within Hamming distance 2 were collapsed, and singletons that could not be merged were discarded. By aligning reads against IMGT, V, D and J genes, CDR3 length, and insertions or deletions at six rearrangement sites were assigned. Within each subset, clonotype counts were normalized to sorted cell number, and only after that were true diversity and Gini coefficients computed with the tcR R package. The overlap coefficient, calculated on TCRB nucleotide sequences, was used to measure repertoire sharing. Here the immuneACCESS table is served through TCRdb, limited to in-frame sequences with V and J called. Missing clones are a known gap in these copies; in checked studies unresolved V genes cover under half, and the rest lacks a known reason. That table gives V, J and clone size, and the DNA gave D and trimming. The sample contains more than 150,000 clones, less than 15% of them found a single time. The ten biggest clones cover roughly 0.56% of the sample.

Turning to this clone: No antigen is known for it. No base quality information exists; no much larger clone differs at one position.

From each donor, a single peripheral blood sample of around 120 mL on average was drawn into heparinised tubes. A BD FACSAria II and a panel including CD45RO, CCR7, CD25, CD127, CD95 and CD27 were used to sort naive, central memory, regulatory and stem cell-like memory CD4+ T cells. Every sorted population had a purity above 95%. PBMCs were isolated immediately by Lymphoprep density gradient centrifugation and stained directly without culture. So that batch effects would be minimized, each experiment stained and sorted samples in pairs, pairing one healthy donor with one patient. Sequencing used central memory CD4+ T cells from blood. This receptor was obtained from a young woman in good health. The rearrangement joined TRBV7-6 to TRBJ2-7, and 11 junctional nucleotides match TRBD2. For the CDR3, the sequence is CASSPTSGTFSAAPHEQYF. The nucleotide sequence is given as TGTGCCAGCAGTCCGACTAGCGGGACCTTCTCGGCGGCTCCCCACGAGCAGTACTTC.